These 15 T cell receptor beta chains were all obtained from the same sample, sequenced in a study of regulatory T cells in long-lasting Graves disease. Sample time point: persistent/refractory GD, antithyroid drugs over 5 years with positive TRAb. There was RNA extracted from PBMCs, and the TCR library was made from it. In building TCR beta libraries, iRepertoire HTBI primers were used together with Arm-PCR of CDR3 regions. TCRdb processed the multiplex PCR reads anew with MiXCR; each CDR3 protein has one entry. There are 500,000 to 800,000 distinct CDR3 sequences in the sample; 25% to 35% occur only once, and around 40% lies in the top ten. The sequences come from peripheral blood mononuclear cells (PBMCs), collected when the disease was refractory, from a patient treated with antithyroid drugs. The receptors shown here come from a female donor with Graves disease.

The chain carries TRBV29-1 and TRBJ1-1; D gene ambiguous. The CDR3 covers 13 residues. Trimming shortened V by 7 bases and J by 5 bases, and 17 bases separated the two germline ends. The germline gives CDR1 SQVTM, CDR2 ANQGSEA. The CDR3 DNA reads as TGCAGCGCCCTGAACCTGGTGGAGACTGAAGCTTTCTTT. It is translated as CSALNLVETEAFF.

The chain employs TRBV5-5 and TRBJ2-7; 9 bases align to TRBD1. This CDR3 contains 15 residues. Trimming cost V 2 bases and J 2 bases; bases outside gene matches: 5. Germline CDR1 and CDR2: SGHKS and YYEKEE (reference sequence). The DNA for the CDR3 is TGTGCCAGCAGCTTAGGGACAGGGACGCCCTACGAGCAGTACTTC. It encodes CASSLGTGTPYEQYF.

This clonotype was picked up many times. This chain links TRBV11-2 with TRBJ2-7, with D possibly matching TRBD2 (6 bases). This CDR3 comprises 13 residues. Trimming pared 0 bases from V and 6 bases from J, leaving 9 bases between. Germline CDR1 reads SGHAT; CDR2 reads FQNNGV. In DNA form, the CDR3 reads TGTGCCAGCAGCTTAGATAGGGGAGGCGAGCAGTACTTC. It translates to CASSLDRGGEQYF.

This clonotype was observed many times. The chain links TRBV28 to TRBJ1-5; the D is unclear. CDR3 length equals 15 residues. V was shortened by 4 bases and J by 0 bases, with 10 bases between the two germline ends. CDR1 and CDR2 (germline): MDHEN, SYDVKM. CDR3 DNA: TGTGCCAGCAGTTCGCCGTATTCTAGCAATCAGCCCCAGCATTTT. Its protein is CASSSPYSSNQPQHF.

This chain connects TRBV2 to TRBJ2-7; 7 bases align to TRBD1. Germline V CDR1 and CDR2: SNHLY, FYNNEI. The junction had 3 bases not matched to a gene; V was cut back by 3 bases and J by 4 bases. This CDR3 has 13 amino acids. The CDR3 bases are TGTGCCAGCAGTGACCAGGGGGATTACGAGCAGTACTTC. This translates into CASSDQGDYEQYF.

This clonotype was counted only a few times. The chain links TRBV3-1 to TRBJ1-2; a weak D match, TRBD1 (5 bases). The V end was cut by 7 bases, the J end by 5 bases, with 14 bases between. The CDR3 is 13 amino acids. Germline-derived CDR1 and CDR2 are LGHDT and YNNKEL (reference sequence). The CDR3 loop is CASTLEGRYGYTF. The CDR3 coding sequence is TGTGCCAGCACCCTGGAGGGGAGGTATGGCTACACCTTC.

The sample holds a few counts of this clonotype. The genes are TRBV6-1 and TRBJ2-7, with 7 bases matching TRBD1. The CDR3 length is 12 residues. V lost 5 bases and J lost 7; bases outside the gene matches: 5. CDR1 and CDR2 from the germline V gene are MNHNS and SASEGT. The CDR3 region has the DNA TGTGCCAGCAGTAAGGGGGCGTGGGAGCAGTACTTC. Translating gives CASSKGAWEQYF.

This clonotype came up many times. This rearrangement joins TRBV2 to TRBJ2-5, with unresolved D. The V end was cut by 6 bases, the J end by 3 bases, with 8 bases between. CDR1 and CDR2 from the germline V gene are SNHLY and FYNNEI. The CDR3 is 12 amino acids. The CDR3 DNA reads as TGTGCCAGCAGCGCAGAGAAAGAGACCCAGTACTTC. Protein: CASSAEKETQYF.

The CDR3 is CASSAQYF. Here the CDR3 DNA reads TGTGCCAGCAGTGCACAGTACTTC. The V gene is TRBV25-1, the J gene TRBJ2-7; D gene uncertain. The length of the CDR3 is 8 residues. Germline CDR1 reads MGHDK; CDR2 reads SYGVNS. V was trimmed by 4 bases and J by 10 bases, leaving 2 bases between them.

This clonotype came up many times. This sequence joins TRBV6-1 and TRBJ2-5; 9 bases match TRBD1. After removal of 2 bases from V and 2 bases from J, the junction contained 3 bases not matched to a gene. This CDR3 has 15 amino acids. The V gene's germline CDR1 is MNHNS and CDR2 SASEGT. CDR3 sequence (DNA): TGTGCCAGCAGTGAATTGGGGACAGGGCAAGAGACCCAGTACTTC. It is translated as CASSELGTGQETQYF.

This clonotype was recorded many times. The chain links TRBV2 to TRBJ1-5; D remains ambiguous. Per germline, CDR1 SNHLY and CDR2 FYNNEI. CDR3 size: 14 residues. The V end was cut by 8 bases, the J end by 0 bases, with 11 bases between. Here the CDR3 DNA reads TGTGCCAGCGTGGGATCCTATAGCAATCAGCCCCAGCATTTT. Its protein is CASVGSYSNQPQHF.

The V and J genes are TRBV9 and TRBJ2-7; D remains ambiguous. V was pared by 0 bases and J by 0 bases, with 7 bases between. The CDR3 has 14 amino acids. Germline V CDR1 and CDR2: SGDLS, YYNGEE. As DNA, the CDR3 is TGTGCCAGCAGCGTAGGCAAGCTCTCCTACGAGCAGTACTTC. It codes for CASSVGKLSYEQYF.

This chain links TRBV7-2 with TRBJ1-1; no definite D call. Trimming removed 5 bases at V and 1 base at J, with 11 bases between. Germline V lookup: CDR1 SGHTA, CDR2 FQGNSA. There are 14 residues in the CDR3. CDR3: CASSITLGNTEAFF. As DNA, the CDR3 is TGTGCCAGCAGCATCACGCTCGGGAACACTGAAGCTTTCTTT.

This clonotype was seen a few times. The chain couples TRBV6-4 to TRBJ2-2, with 10 bases matching TRBD1. Germline V gene data show CDR1 as MRHNA and CDR2 as SNTAGT. The junction had 7 bases not matched to a gene; V was cut back by 9 bases and J by 6 bases. CDR3 size: 14 residues. The CDR3 region is CASFPGQGSGELFF. The CDR3 nucleotides read TGTGCCAGTTTCCCGGGACAGGGGTCCGGGGAGCTGTTTTTT.

The J gene is TRBJ1-3, the V gene TRBV19, with no clear D. Germline V gene lookup returns CDR1 LNHDA and CDR2 SQIVND (reference sequence). There are 14 residues in the CDR3. V gave up 5 bases and J gave up 7 bases, with 15 bases separating them. CDR3 amino acids: CASSPPEERNTIYF. CDR3 sequence (DNA): TGTGCCAGTAGTCCTCCGGAGGAAAGGAACACCATATATTTT.